Following are 28 T cell receptor beta chains from one sample sequenced in a study of monozygotic twins with inflammatory bowel disease. Reprocessing the 5' RACE reads, TCRdb reports a single entry for every CDR3 protein and omits DNA. The clone table shows some 210,000 distinct CDR3 sequences, with the ten largest holding around 1.5%. Sequencing was done on a sample of blood. The origin of the receptors is a human donor with ulcerative colitis or Crohn's disease, or a healthy co-twin of an affected twin (not recorded which).

The chain links TRBV27 to TRBJ2-7. In germline, CDR1 is MNHEY, CDR2 SMNVEV (reference sequence). The CDR3 spans 13 residues. The CDR3 reads CASSLKISYEQYF.

The V gene is TRBV4-1, the J gene TRBJ2-1. This CDR3 spans 16 amino acids. Germline V lookup: CDR1 MGHRA, CDR2 YSYEKL. The CDR3 reads CAGSQGNRGSYNEQFF.

The V call is TRBV5-1, the J call TRBJ1-1; TCRdb's D call, TRBD1, is unchecked because there is no DNA. Germline lookup yields CDR1 SGHRS and CDR2 YFSETQ. There are 15 residues in the CDR3. CDR3 in amino acids: CASSTQTGYLTEAFF.

J is TRBJ1-1 and V is TRBV4-1; the D call from TCRdb, TRBD1, cannot be confirmed without DNA. The CDR3 covers 14 residues. CDR1 is MGHRA and CDR2 is YSYEKL in the germline V gene. CDR3 region: CASSQVNGGTEAFF.

The chain is built from TRBV3-1 and TRBJ2-3. CDR1 is LGHDT and CDR2 is YNNKEL in the germline V gene (reference sequence). This CDR3 has 14 residues. The CDR3 loop is CASSQVPRTDTQYF.

This rearrangement joins TRBV7-7 to TRBJ2-7. The CDR3 contains 13 residues. The V gene's germline CDR1 is SSHAT and CDR2 FNYEAQ (reference sequence). CDR3 in amino acids: CASSLRLGDEQYF. The full variable domain, with the rest looked up from reference TRBV7-7 and TRBJ2-7, is GAGVSQSPRYKVTKRGQDVTLRCDPISSHATLYWYQQALGQGPEFLTYFNYEAQPDKSGLPSDRFSAERPEGSISTLTIQRTEQRDSAMYRCASSLRLGDEQYFGPGTRLTVT.

The chain recombines TRBV5-1 with TRBJ2-7; the TRBD2 assignment by TCRdb is unverifiable without DNA. This CDR3 comprises 14 residues. Germline CDR1 is SGHRS and CDR2 is YFSETQ. CDR3: CASSLKRGDYEQYF.

The rearrangement uses TRBV5-1 and TRBJ2-1; the D call of TRBD1 rests on TCRdb alone, since no DNA is present to check it. CDR3 length equals 14 residues. The germline CDR1 and CDR2 sequences are SGHRS and YFSETQ. CDR3 in amino acids: CASSLGTGSIEQFF.

This sequence joins TRBV5-1 and TRBJ2-1; there is no DNA to check the TCRdb D call of TRBD1. CDR3 length equals 17 residues. Germline CDR1 SGHRS, CDR2 YFSETQ. This CDR3 is CASSGGLGQTKPNEQFF.

This chain uses TRBV5-1 with TRBJ1-4. The germline CDR1 and CDR2 sequences are SGHRS and YFSETQ. The CDR3 extends over 14 amino acids. CDR3 in amino acids: CASSMTSTNEKLFF. Complete variable domain (other parts from reference TRBV5-1 and TRBJ1-4): KAGVTQTPRYLIKTRGQQVTLSCSPISGHRSVSWYQQTPGQGLQFLFEYFSETQRNKGNFPGRFSGRQFSNSRSEMNVSTLELGDSALYLCASSMTSTNEKLFFGSGTQLSVL.

The V call is TRBV7-9, the J call TRBJ2-3; TCRdb names TRBD1, which stays unverified in the absence of DNA. Germline-derived CDR1 and CDR2 are SEHNR and FQNEAQ (reference sequence). The CDR3 sequence is 17 residues long. The CDR3 sequence is CASSSPPTRSGTDTQYF. The full variable domain, its missing parts supplied by reference TRBV7-9 and TRBJ2-3, is DTGVSQNPRHKITKRGQNVTFRCDPISEHNRLYWYRQTLGQGPEFLTYFQNEAQLEKSRLLSDRFSAERPKGSFSTLEIQRTEQGDSAMYLCASSSPPTRSGTDTQYFGPGTRLTVL.

V is TRBV12-3 or TRBV12-4 and J is TRBJ1-1; TCRdb selects TRBD1, and the lack of DNA leaves this call unchecked. This CDR3 is 13 amino acids long. CDR3 in amino acids: CASSFDRATEAFF.

The chain uses TRBV20-1 and TRBJ1-4. The CDR3 has 16 amino acids. Per germline, CDR1 DFQATT and CDR2 SNEGSKA (reference sequence). The CDR3 reads CSARGGQGTTNEKLFF.

The chain uses TRBV20-1 and TRBJ1-2; the TRBD1 assignment by TCRdb is unverifiable without DNA. This CDR3 comprises 17 residues. Germline CDR1 DFQATT, CDR2 SNEGSKA (reference sequence). The CDR3 here is CSATPGTGRRMSYGYTF.

This rearrangement joins TRBV5-1 to TRBJ1-2; TCRdb calls TRBD1, which cannot be checked without DNA. The CDR3 covers 14 residues. Germline V gives CDR1 SGHRS, CDR2 YFSETQ. The chain's CDR3 is CASSSGQANYGYTF.

CDR3 amino acids: CASSIGKPPDTQYF. The V gene is TRBV19, the J gene TRBJ2-3. CDR1 LNHDA and CDR2 SQIVND come from the germline V gene (reference sequence). The CDR3 spans 14 residues.

The chain employs TRBV12-3 or TRBV12-4 and TRBJ2-3; TCRdb lists TRBD2, though no DNA is available to test this call. The CDR3 extends over 13 amino acids. The CDR3 spells CAREGEYSDTQYF.

The chain couples TRBV29-1 to TRBJ1-3; as DNA is missing, the TRBD1 call by TCRdb cannot be tested. The CDR3 sequence is 15 residues long. Germline loops: CDR1 SQVTM, CDR2 ANQGSEA. The CDR3: CSVLYQGAPGNTIYF.

The genes are TRBV18 and TRBJ1-2; TCRdb returns TRBD1, unconfirmable since there is no DNA. Germline CDR1 reads KGHSH; CDR2 reads LQKENI. The CDR3 contains 14 residues. The CDR3 loop is CASSPPQEGYGYTF. The full variable domain, completed using reference TRBV18 and TRBJ1-2, is NAGVMQNPRHLVRRRGQEARLRCSPMKGHSHVYWYRQLPEEGLKFMVYLQKENIIDESGMPKERFSAEFPKEGPSILRIQQVVRGDSAAYFCASSPPQEGYGYTFGSGTRLTVV.

V and J are TRBV12-3 or TRBV12-4 and TRBJ1-6. The CDR3 is 12 residues long. This CDR3 is CASSLSAQSLHF.

This chain joins TRBV5-1 and TRBJ2-3; TCRdb reports TRBD2, a call that lacks DNA to check it against. The CDR3 contains 17 residues. CDR1 is SGHRS, CDR2 YFSETQ, per germline. The CDR3 here is CASSPRLAGALTDTQYF.

The rearrangement uses TRBV5-1 and TRBJ1-6; the TRBD1 assignment by TCRdb is unverifiable without DNA. This CDR3 has 16 amino acids. Germline V lookup: CDR1 SGHRS, CDR2 YFSETQ. CDR3 sequence: CASSILPGQDNSPLHF.

The rearrangement joins TRBV29-1 to TRBJ1-1. This CDR3 comprises 12 residues. Germline V gene sequence: CDR1 SQVTM, CDR2 ANQGSEA. CDR3 loop: CSSRAGFGEAFF.

The genes are TRBV29-1 and TRBJ1-1. Germline-derived CDR1 and CDR2 are SQVTM and ANQGSEA. The CDR3 length is 14 residues. The CDR3 here is CSAGEGRGNTEAFF.

The chain couples TRBV5-1 to TRBJ1-1. Germline CDR1 is SGHRS and CDR2 is YFSETQ. The CDR3 consists of 13 residues. The CDR3 region is CASSLVGDTEAFF. The variable domain in full, with the rest retrieved from reference TRBV5-1 and TRBJ1-1, is KAGVTQTPRYLIKTRGQQVTLSCSPISGHRSVSWYQQTPGQGLQFLFEYFSETQRNKGNFPGRFSGRQFSNSRSEMNVSTLELGDSALYLCASSLVGDTEAFFGQGTRLTVV.

The V and J genes are TRBV18 and TRBJ2-7; TCRdb proposes TRBD1, but this gene call is untestable without DNA. The CDR3 extends over 16 amino acids. Germline V lookup: CDR1 KGHSH, CDR2 LQKENI. This CDR3 is CASSPLSGGTYYEQYF.

This sequence joins TRBV18 and TRBJ2-7. The length of the CDR3 is 15 residues. Germline CDR1 KGHSH, CDR2 LQKENI. This chain's CDR3 is CASSPFGQEVYEQYF. The full variable domain, completed using reference TRBV18 and TRBJ2-7, is NAGVMQNPRHLVRRRGQEARLRCSPMKGHSHVYWYRQLPEEGLKFMVYLQKENIIDESGMPKERFSAEFPKEGPSILRIQQVVRGDSAAYFCASSPFGQEVYEQYFGPGTRLTVT.

The CDR3 reads CASSHSGGVSYNEQFF. The chain carries TRBV11-2 and TRBJ2-1; TCRdb gives TRBD2 as the D gene, but with no DNA this cannot be confirmed. Per germline, CDR1 SGHAT and CDR2 FQNNGV. The CDR3 covers 16 residues.